The 14 T cell receptor beta chains below come from one sample, sequenced in a study of shared clonotypes between healthy human individuals. TCRdb's table, derived via immunoSEQ multiplex PCR, lists solely in-frame clones and lacks some. The sample carries 2 million to 3 million clones, roughly 93% recorded once. The source material was naive CD4+ T cells from PBMCs. The subset here: CD45RA+ positively selected. These receptors all stem from a man aged 18 to 30 in good health. Some clones in this sample may be carry-over from other donors' samples.

J is TRBJ1-6 and V is TRBV9; a weak D match, TRBD1 (6 bases). The CDR3 is made up of 15 amino acids. Germline V gene sequence: CDR1 SGDLS, CDR2 YYNGEE. V gave up 3 bases and J gave up 6 bases, with 13 bases separating them. CDR3 nucleotide sequence: TGTGCCAGCAGCGAGGGGGACGGCCGTAATTCACCCCTCCACTTT. Its protein product is CASSEGDGRNSPLHF.

The CDR3 here is CASSSRSGHPSEQFF. In DNA form, the CDR3 reads TGTGCCAGCAGCTCCCGTTCGGGACATCCCAGTGAGCAGTTCTTC. The chain joins TRBV11-3 to TRBJ2-1, with D possibly TRBD1 on 6 matching bases. Germline values: CDR1 SGHNT, CDR2 YENEEA. The V gene lost 4 bases and the J gene lost 9 bases, with 19 bases spanning the gap. This CDR3 has 15 amino acids.

V gene TRBV7-2 combines with J gene TRBJ2-4; 7 bases align to TRBD2. Germline-derived CDR1 and CDR2 are SGHTA and FQGNSA. V lost 10 bases and J lost 10; bases outside the gene matches: 7. The length of the CDR3 is 11 residues. The CDR3 protein is CATGEGLIQYF. For the CDR3, the DNA is TGTGCCACCGGGGAGGGGCTGATTCAGTACTTC.

The chain uses TRBV27 and TRBJ2-3; tentative D call: TRBD2 (6 bases). CDR1 and CDR2 (germline): MNHEY, SMNVEV (reference sequence). V lost 2 bases to trimming and J lost 1 base, with 16 bases between them. There are 17 residues in the CDR3. The CDR3 loop is CASSLVVAADRTDTQYF. Here the CDR3 DNA reads TGTGCCAGCAGTTTAGTGGTAGCGGCAGACCGCACAGATACGCAGTATTTT.

V usage is TRBV7-9 and J usage is TRBJ2-5; the match to TRBD1 covers 10 bases. The CDR3 loop spans 14 amino acids. V gave up 4 bases and J gave up 5 bases; unmatched junction bases: 4. CDR1 and CDR2 (germline): SEHNR, FQNEAQ (reference sequence). The CDR3 region has the DNA TGTGCCAGCAGCTGGGACAGGGGAAGGGAGACCCAGTACTTC. Protein: CASSWDRGRETQYF.

The CDR3 DNA sequence: TGTGCCAGCAGTTACGATCCCTCTGGGGCCAACGTCCTGACTTTC. Protein sequence: CASSYDPSGANVLTF. This rearrangement joins TRBV6-5 to TRBJ2-6, with no clear D. Germline assignment: CDR1 MNHEY and CDR2 SVGAGI. V was pared by 2 bases and J by 0 bases, with 5 bases between. The CDR3 spans 15 residues.

The genes are TRBV6-1 and TRBJ2-7; 7 bases align to TRBD1. The V segment lost 7 bases and the J segment 3 bases; nucleotides outside the gene matches: 6. CDR3 length: 13 amino acids. Germline V gene sequence: CDR1 MNHNS, CDR2 SASEGT. The CDR3 sequence: CASITGQHYEQYF. The CDR3 coding sequence is TGTGCCAGCATAACGGGACAGCACTACGAGCAGTACTTC.

The chain couples TRBV2 to TRBJ2-7; 8 nucleotides match TRBD1. Unmatched junction bases numbered 4, after V lost 9 bases and J lost 3 bases. The CDR3 consists of 12 residues. Germline assignment: CDR1 SNHLY and CDR2 FYNNEI. The CDR3 DNA reads as TGTGCCAGGAGCACAGGGGGCTACGAGCAGTACTTC. This encodes CARSTGGYEQYF.

The chain recombines TRBV2 with TRBJ1-3; 7 bases agree with TRBD1. With V trimmed by 6 bases and J by 0 bases, 5 bases remained unmatched. Germline-derived CDR1 and CDR2 are SNHLY and FYNNEI. This CDR3 region has 15 residues. CDR3 DNA sequence: TGTGCCAGCAGCCGGACAGGACTCTCTGGAAACACCATATATTTT. Its translation is CASSRTGLSGNTIYF.

V gene TRBV5-1 combines with J gene TRBJ2-2; TRBD1 is a possible D gene (5 bases). The CDR3 runs 15 residues. V was cut by 0 bases and J by 5 bases, with 11 bases left in between. Germline values: CDR1 SGHRS, CDR2 YFSETQ. CDR3 amino acids: CASSLASRVTGELFF. DNA of the CDR3: TGCGCCAGCAGCTTGGCCAGCAGGGTGACCGGGGAGCTGTTTTTT.

In DNA form, the CDR3 reads TGCGCCAGCAGTGAGAAGGCTTTAGTCCCCGGGGAGCTGTTTTTT. This sequence encodes CASSEKALVPGELFF. The V call is TRBV10-1, the J call TRBJ2-2; D uncertain. The ends were cut back, 2 bases at V and 6 bases at J, with 13 bases in the middle. This CDR3 contains 15 residues. CDR1 and CDR2 (germline): WNHNN, SYGVQD (reference sequence).

This clone was seen a single time. Other DNA sequences from this sample encode an identical CDR3 as well. The chain employs TRBV4-3 and TRBJ2-1; 10 bases line up with TRBD1. The CDR3 extends over 15 amino acids. J gave up 4 bases and V 0 bases, and 0 bases lay outside the gene matches. Germline V gives CDR1 LGHNA, CDR2 YSLEER. CDR3 loop: CASSQEGQGYNEQFF. CDR3 nucleotides: TGCGCCAGCAGCCAAGAGGGACAGGGGTACAATGAGCAGTTCTTC.

This chain links TRBV28 with TRBJ2-7, with D perhaps TRBD2 (5 bases). The CDR3 sequence is 14 residues long. CDR1 is MDHEN and CDR2 is SYDVKM in the germline V gene. V lost 3 bases and J lost 2, with 11 bases in between. The CDR3 region has the DNA TGTGCCAGCAGTTTGGCGACTACCACCTACGAGCAGTACTTC. This sequence encodes CASSLATTTYEQYF.

The genes are TRBV11-2 and TRBJ2-3, with D tentatively TRBD1 or TRBD2 (5 bases each). V dropped 3 bases and J dropped 4 bases, with 17 bases sitting between them. The CDR3 totals 16 residues. Germline V CDR1 and CDR2: SGHAT, FQNNGV. The CDR3 region has the DNA TGTGCCAGCAGCTTCGACCTGGGGGTTTCTGCAGATACGCAGTATTTT. This codes for CASSFDLGVSADTQYF. Full variable domain (outside the CDR3, taken from reference TRBV11-2 and TRBJ2-3): EAGVAQSPRYKIIEKRQSVAFWCNPISGHATLYWYQQILGQGPKLLIQFQNNGVVDDSQLPKDRFSAERLKGVDSTLKIQPAKLEDSAVYLCASSFDLGVSADTQYFGPGTRLTVL.